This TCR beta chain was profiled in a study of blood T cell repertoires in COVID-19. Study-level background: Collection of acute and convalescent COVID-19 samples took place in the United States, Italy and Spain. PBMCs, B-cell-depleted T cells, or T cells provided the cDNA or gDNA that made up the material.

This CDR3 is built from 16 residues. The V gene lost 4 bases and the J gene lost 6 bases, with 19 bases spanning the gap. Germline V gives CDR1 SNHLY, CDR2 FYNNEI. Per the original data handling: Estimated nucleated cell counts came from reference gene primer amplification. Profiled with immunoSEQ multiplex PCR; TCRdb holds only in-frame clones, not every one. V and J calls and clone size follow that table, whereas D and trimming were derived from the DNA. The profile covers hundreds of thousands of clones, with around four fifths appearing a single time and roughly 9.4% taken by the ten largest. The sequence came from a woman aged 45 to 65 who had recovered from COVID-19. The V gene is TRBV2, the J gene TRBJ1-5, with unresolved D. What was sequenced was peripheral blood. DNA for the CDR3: TGTGCCAGCAGTGTAGCCGCGGAGATTGTTGGTCAGCCCCAGCATTTT. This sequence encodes CASSVAAEIVGQPQHF. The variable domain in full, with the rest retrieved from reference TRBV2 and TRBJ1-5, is EPEVTQTPSHQVTQMGQEVILRCVPISNHLYFYWYRQILGQKVEFLVSFYNNEISEKSEIFDDQFSVERPDGSNFTLKIRSTKLEDSAMYFCASSVAAEIVGQPQHFGDGTRLSIL.